Given below is one T cell receptor (beta chain) in context. Its antigen is still unknown. TCRdb recomputed calls from the 5' RACE reads with MiXCR, one row per CDR3 protein. The profile covers under 250,000 distinct CDR3 sequences, with just over 9.5% appearing a single time and 3% to 4% taken by the ten largest. The sample originates from a study of T-cell memory formation after mild COVID-19. The J segment lost 7 bases and the V segment lost 8 bases, leaving 12 bases of the junction unmatched. The CDR3 contains 15 residues. Per germline, CDR1 KGHSH and CDR2 LQKENI. The study's findings and limits: Second-wave clones reaching peak frequency on day 37 lacked confirmed SARS-CoV-2 specificity.

The rearrangement uses TRBV18 and TRBJ2-1; 9 bases agree with TRBD2. The TCR comes from a man aged 18 to 29 who had mild COVID-19 (a few samples of this study predate the infection). Cell type and time point are not known. The source material was PBMCs or a T cell subset sorted from them (not recorded which). The CDR3 sequence: CASRHPGLATNEQFF. CDR3 nucleotide sequence: TGTGCCAGCCGTCACCCGGGACTAGCTACAAATGAGCAGTTCTTC.